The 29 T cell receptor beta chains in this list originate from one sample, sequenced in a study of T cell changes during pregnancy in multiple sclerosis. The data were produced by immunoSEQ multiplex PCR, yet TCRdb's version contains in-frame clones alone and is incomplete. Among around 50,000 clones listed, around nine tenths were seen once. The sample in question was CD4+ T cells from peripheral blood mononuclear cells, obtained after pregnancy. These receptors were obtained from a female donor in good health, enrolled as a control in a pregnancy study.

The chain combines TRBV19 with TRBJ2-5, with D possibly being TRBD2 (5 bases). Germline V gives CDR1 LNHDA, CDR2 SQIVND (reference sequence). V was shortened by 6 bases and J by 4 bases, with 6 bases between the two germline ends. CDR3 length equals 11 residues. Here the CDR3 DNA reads TGTGCCAGTAGGGCGGGAGAGACCCAGTACTTC. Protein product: CASRAGETQYF. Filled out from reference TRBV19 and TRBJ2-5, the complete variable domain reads DGGITQSPKYLFRKEGQNVTLSCEQNLNHDAMYWYRQDPGQGLRLIYYSQIVNDFQKGDIAEGYSVSREKKESFPLTVTSAQKNPTAFYLCASRAGETQYFGPGTRLLVL.

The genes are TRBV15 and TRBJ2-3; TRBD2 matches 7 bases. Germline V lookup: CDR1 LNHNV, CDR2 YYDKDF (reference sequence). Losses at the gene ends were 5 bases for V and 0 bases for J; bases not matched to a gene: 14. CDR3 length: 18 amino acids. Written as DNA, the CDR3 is TGTGCCACCAGCGGTTTGAGCCTGGCGGGAGCTAGCACAGATACGCAGTATTTT. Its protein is CATSGLSLAGASTDTQYF.

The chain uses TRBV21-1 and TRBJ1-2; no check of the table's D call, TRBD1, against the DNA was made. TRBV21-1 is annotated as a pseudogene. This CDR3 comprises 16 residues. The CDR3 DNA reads TGTGCCAGCAGCAAAGGGGTCTGGGACAGTGAATATGGCTACACCTTC. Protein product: CASSKGVWDSEYGYTF.

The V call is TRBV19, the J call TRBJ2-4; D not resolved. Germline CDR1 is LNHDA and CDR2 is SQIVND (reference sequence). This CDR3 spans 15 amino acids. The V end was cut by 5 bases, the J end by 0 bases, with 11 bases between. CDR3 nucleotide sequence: TGTGCCAGTAGTCAAGCTGTTGTAGCCAAAAACATTCAGTACTTC. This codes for CASSQAVVAKNIQYF.

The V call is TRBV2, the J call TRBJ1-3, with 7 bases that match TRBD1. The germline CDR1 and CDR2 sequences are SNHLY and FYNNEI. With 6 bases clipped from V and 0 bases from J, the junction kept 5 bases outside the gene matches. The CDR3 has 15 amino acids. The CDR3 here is CASRPQGYSGNTIYF. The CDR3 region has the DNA TGTGCCAGCAGGCCACAGGGGTACTCTGGAAACACCATATATTTT.

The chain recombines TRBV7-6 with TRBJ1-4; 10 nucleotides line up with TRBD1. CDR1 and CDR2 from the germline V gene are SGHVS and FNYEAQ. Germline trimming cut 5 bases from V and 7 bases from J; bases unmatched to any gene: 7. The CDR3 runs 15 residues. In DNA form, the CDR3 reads TGTGCCAGCAGCCCAGACAGGGGGCGTAGTGAAAAACTGTTTTTT. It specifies CASSPDRGRSEKLFF.

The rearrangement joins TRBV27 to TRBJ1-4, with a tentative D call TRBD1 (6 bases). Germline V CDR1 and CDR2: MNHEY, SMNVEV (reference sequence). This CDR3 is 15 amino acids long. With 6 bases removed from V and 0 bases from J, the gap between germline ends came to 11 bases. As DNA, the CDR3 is TGTGCCAGCAGAGCAGGGGCTGCAACTAATGAAAAACTGTTTTTT. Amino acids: CASRAGAATNEKLFF.

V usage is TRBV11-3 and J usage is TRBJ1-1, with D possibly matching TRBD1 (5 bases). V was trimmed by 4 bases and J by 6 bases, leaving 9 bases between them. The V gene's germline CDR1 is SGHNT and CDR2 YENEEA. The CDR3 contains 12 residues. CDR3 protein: CASSWGESEAFF. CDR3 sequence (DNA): TGTGCCAGCAGCTGGGGGGAATCTGAAGCTTTCTTT.

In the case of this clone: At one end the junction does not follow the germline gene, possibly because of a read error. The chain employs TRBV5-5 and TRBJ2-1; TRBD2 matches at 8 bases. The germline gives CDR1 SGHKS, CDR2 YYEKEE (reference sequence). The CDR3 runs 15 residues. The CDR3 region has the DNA TGTGCCAGCAGCTTGGAAGCGGGAGTTATAGGAGTTAAGGTCTTC. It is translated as CASSLEAGVIGVKVF.

The CDR3 reads CASSVPTGAIRQPQHF. The CDR3 nucleotides are TGTGCCAGCAGTGTCCCTACAGGGGCGATACGGCAGCCCCAGCATTTT. V usage is TRBV28 and J usage is TRBJ1-5; 7 nucleotides agree with TRBD1. The CDR3 spans 16 residues. The trim removed 5 bases at V and 7 bases at J, leaving 14 bases unmatched. Germline V gene data show CDR1 as MDHEN and CDR2 as SYDVKM.

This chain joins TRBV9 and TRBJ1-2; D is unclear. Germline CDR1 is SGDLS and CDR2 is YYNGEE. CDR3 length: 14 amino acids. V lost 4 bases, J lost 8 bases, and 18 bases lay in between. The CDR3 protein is CASSLQERMSGYTF. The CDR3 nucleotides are TGTGCCAGCAGCCTTCAAGAAAGAATGAGCGGCTACACCTTC. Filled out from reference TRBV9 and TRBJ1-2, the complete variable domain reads DSGVTQTPKHLITATGQRVTLRCSPRSGDLSVYWYQQSLDQGLQFLIQYYNGEERAKGNILERFSAQQFPDLHSELNLSSLELGDSALYFCASSLQERMSGYTFGSGTRLTVV.

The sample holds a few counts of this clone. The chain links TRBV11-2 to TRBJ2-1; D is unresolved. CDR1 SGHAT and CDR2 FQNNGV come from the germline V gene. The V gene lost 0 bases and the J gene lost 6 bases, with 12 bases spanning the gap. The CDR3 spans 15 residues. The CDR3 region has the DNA TGTGCCAGCAGCTTAGAACCTGGAGCCTTCAATGAGCAGTTCTTC. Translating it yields CASSLEPGAFNEQFF.

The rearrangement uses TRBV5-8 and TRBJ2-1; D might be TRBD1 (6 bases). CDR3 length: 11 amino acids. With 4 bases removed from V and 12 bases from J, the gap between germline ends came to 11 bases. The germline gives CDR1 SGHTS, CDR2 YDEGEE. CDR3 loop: CASSRQVGQFF. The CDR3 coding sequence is TGTGCCAGCAGCCGACAGGTTGGGCAGTTCTTC.

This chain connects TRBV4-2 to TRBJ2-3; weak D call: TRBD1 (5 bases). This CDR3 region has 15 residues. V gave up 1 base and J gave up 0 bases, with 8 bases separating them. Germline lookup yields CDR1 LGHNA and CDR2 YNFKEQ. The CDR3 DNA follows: TGTGCCAGCAGCCAAGTACAGGATAGCACAGATACGCAGTATTTT. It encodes CASSQVQDSTDTQYF.

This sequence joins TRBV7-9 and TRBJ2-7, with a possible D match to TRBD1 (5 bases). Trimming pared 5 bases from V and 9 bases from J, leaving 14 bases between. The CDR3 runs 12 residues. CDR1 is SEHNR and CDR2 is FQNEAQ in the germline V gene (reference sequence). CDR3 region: CASSRQPEGQYF. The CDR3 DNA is TGTGCCAGCAGCCGACAGCCCGAAGGGCAGTACTTC. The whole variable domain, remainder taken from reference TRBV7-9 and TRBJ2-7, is DTGVSQNPRHKITKRGQNVTFRCDPISEHNRLYWYRQTLGQGPEFLTYFQNEAQLEKSRLLSDRFSAERPKGSFSTLEIQRTEQGDSAMYLCASSRQPEGQYFGPGTRLTVT.

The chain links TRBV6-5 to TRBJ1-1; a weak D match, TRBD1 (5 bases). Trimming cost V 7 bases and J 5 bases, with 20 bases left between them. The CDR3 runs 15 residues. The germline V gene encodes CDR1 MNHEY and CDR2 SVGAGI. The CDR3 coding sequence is TGTGCCAGCATTCCCTCTCAGGGTTATGGGACTGAAGCTTTCTTT. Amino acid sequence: CASIPSQGYGTEAFF.

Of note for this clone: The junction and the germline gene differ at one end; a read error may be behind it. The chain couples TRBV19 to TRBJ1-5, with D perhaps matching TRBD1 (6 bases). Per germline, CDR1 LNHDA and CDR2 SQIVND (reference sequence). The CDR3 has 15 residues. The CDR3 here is CASSGGTGSTQPQHF. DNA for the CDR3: TGTGCCAGTAGTGGCGGAACAGGGAGCACTCAGCCCCAGCATTTT.

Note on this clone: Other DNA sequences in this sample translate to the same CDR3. CDR3: CASQDRSSGNTIYF. CDR3 DNA sequence: TGTGCCAGCCAAGACAGGAGCTCTGGAAACACCATATATTTT. The genes are TRBV27 and TRBJ1-3; tentative D call: TRBD1 (6 bases). CDR1 MNHEY and CDR2 SMNVEV come from the germline V gene (reference sequence). V was clipped by 8 bases and J by 0 bases, with 11 bases between them. The CDR3 has 14 residues.

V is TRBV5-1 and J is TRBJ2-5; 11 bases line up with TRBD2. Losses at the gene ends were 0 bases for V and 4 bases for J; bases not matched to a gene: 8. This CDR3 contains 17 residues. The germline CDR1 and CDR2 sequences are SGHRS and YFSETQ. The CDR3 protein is CASSLEGSGGAGETQYF. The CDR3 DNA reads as TGCGCCAGCAGCTTGGAAGGTAGCGGGGGGGCCGGAGAGACCCAGTACTTC.

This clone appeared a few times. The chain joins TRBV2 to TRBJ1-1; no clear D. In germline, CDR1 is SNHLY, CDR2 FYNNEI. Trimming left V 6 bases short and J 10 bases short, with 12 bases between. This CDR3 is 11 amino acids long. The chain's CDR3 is CASRDEEAAFF. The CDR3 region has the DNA TGTGCCAGCAGAGATGAGGAGGCAGCTTTCTTT.

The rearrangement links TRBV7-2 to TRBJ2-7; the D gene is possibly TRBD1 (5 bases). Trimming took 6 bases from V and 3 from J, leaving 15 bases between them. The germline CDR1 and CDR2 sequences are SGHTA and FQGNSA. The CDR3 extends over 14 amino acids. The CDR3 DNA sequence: TGTGCCAGCAGGTCGCAGGGCAGAGGCTACGAGCAGTACTTC. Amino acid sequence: CASRSQGRGYEQYF.

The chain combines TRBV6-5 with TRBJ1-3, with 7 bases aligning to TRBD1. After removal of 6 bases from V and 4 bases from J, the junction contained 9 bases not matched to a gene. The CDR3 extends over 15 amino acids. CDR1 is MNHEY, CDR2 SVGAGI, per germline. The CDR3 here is CASSLDRAWGNTIYF. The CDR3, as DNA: TGTGCCAGCAGCCTCGACAGGGCCTGGGGAAACACCATATATTTT.

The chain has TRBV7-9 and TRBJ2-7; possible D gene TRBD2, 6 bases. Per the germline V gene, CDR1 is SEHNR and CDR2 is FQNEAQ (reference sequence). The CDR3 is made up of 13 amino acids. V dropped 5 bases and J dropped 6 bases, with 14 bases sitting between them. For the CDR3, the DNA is TGTGCCAGCAGCCCCCCGACTAGACGCGAGCAGTACTTC. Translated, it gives CASSPPTRREQYF.

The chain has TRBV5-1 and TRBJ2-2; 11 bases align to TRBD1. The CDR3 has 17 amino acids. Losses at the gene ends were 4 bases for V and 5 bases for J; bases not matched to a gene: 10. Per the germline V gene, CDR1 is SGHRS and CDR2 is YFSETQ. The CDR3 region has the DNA TGCGCCAGCAGCCGACTAGACGGGACAGGGGGAACCGGGGAGCTGTTTTTT. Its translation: CASSRLDGTGGTGELFF. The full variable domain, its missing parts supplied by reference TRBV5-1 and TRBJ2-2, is KAGVTQTPRYLIKTRGQQVTLSCSPISGHRSVSWYQQTPGQGLQFLFEYFSETQRNKGNFPGRFSGRQFSNSRSEMNVSTLELGDSALYLCASSRLDGTGGTGELFFGEGSRLTVL.

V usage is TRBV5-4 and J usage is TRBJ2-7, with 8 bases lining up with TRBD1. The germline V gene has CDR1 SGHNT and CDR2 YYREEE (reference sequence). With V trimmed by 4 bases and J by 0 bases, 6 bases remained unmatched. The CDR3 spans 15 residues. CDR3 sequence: CASSQGQGLSYEQYF. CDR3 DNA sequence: TGTGCCAGCAGCCAAGGACAGGGTCTCTCCTACGAGCAGTACTTC.

CDR3 sequence (DNA): TGTGCCAGCAGGGAGGGACAGCCAACAGATACGCAGTATTTT. Translation gives CASREGQPTDTQYF. The gene calls are TRBV27 and TRBJ2-3; TRBD1 might be the D (7 bases). Germline values: CDR1 MNHEY, CDR2 SMNVEV (reference sequence). Deletions cut 6 bases from V and 3 bases from J, with 13 bases between. The CDR3 is 14 residues long.

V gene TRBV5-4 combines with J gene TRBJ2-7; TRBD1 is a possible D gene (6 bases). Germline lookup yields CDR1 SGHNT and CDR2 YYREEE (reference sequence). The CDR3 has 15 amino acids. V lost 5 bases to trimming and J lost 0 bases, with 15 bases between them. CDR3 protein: CASSGGHVSSYEQYF. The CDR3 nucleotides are TGTGCCAGCAGTGGGGGACACGTTTCCTCCTACGAGCAGTACTTC.

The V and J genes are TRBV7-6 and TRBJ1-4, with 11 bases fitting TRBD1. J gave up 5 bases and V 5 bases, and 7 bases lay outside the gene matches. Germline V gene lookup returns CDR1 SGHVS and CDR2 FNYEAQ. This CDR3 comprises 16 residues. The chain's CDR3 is CASSGGTGGENEKLFF. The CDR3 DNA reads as TGTGCCAGCAGCGGGGGGACAGGGGGAGAGAATGAAAAACTGTTTTTT.

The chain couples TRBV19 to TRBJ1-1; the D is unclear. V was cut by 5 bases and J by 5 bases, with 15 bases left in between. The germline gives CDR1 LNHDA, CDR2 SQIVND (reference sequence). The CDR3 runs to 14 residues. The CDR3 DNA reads TGTGCCAGTAGTCCCCCGACGGGTGGGACTGAAGCTTTCTTT. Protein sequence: CASSPPTGGTEAFF. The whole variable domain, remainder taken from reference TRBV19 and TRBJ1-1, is DGGITQSPKYLFRKEGQNVTLSCEQNLNHDAMYWYRQDPGQGLRLIYYSQIVNDFQKGDIAEGYSVSREKKESFPLTVTSAQKNPTAFYLCASSPPTGGTEAFFGQGTRLTVV.